The source of this TCR beta chain is a study of a mutant IDH1 vaccine in newly diagnosed glioma. Study-wide background: Treated patients, averaging around 40 years, were around 60% male and approximately 38% female.

Germline V gene data show CDR1 as SGHVS and CDR2 as FQNEAQ. CDR3 length: 14 amino acids. V was cut by 11 bases and J by 2 bases, with 19 bases left in between. This clone was counted a single time. Its antigen is as yet unknown. Sequencing was performed with immunoSEQ multiplex PCR; in TCRdb, only in-frame clones are kept and a portion is missing. The sample carries about 54,000 clones, approximately 81% recorded once. Described time point: week 35, safety follow-up. Doses comprised 300 ug of mutant IDH1 20-mer peptide each, plus topical imiquimod. The V call is TRBV7-8, the J call TRBJ2-7, with D possibly called TRBD1 or TRBD2 (5 bases each). Source: PBMCs, taken from a glioma patient whose treatment included an IDH1 peptide vaccine. This TCR came from a woman aged 18-30 years with glioma. In nucleotides, the CDR3 is TGTGCCGTCGTTCCTCGGGACGCAACCTACGAGCAGTACTTC. Translated, it gives CAVVPRDATYEQYF.